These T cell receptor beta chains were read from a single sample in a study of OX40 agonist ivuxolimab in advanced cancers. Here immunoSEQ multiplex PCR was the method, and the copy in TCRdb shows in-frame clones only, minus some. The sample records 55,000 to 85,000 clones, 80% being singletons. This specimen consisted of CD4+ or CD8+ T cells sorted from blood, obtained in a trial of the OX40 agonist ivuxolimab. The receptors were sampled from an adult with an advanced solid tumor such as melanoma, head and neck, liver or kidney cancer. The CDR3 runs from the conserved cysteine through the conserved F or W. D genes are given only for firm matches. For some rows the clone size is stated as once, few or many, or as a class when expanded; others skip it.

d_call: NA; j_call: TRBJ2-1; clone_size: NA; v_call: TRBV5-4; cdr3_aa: CASSEEGAHSYNEQFF; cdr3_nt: TGTGCCAGCAGCGAGGAGGGGGCCCACTCCTACAATGAGCAGTTCTTC
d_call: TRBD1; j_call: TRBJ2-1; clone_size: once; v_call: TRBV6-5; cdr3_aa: CASSSRGQYNEQFF; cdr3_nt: TGTGCCAGCAGTTCTAGGGGGCAGTACAATGAGCAGTTCTTC
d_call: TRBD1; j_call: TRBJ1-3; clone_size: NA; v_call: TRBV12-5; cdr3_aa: CASGPGQGASIFSGNTIYF; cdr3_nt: TGTGCTAGTGGTCCGGGACAGGGGGCCTCTATTTTCTCTGGAAACACCATATATTTT
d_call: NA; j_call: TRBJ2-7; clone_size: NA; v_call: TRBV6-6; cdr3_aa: CASSYSRLTYEQYF; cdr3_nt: TGTGCCAGCAGTTACTCAAGGCTAACCTACGAGCAGTACTTC
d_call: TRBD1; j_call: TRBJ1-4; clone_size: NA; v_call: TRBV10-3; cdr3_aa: CAISEGTGREKLFF; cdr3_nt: TGTGCCATCAGTGAGGGGACAGGGCGCGAAAAACTGTTTTTT
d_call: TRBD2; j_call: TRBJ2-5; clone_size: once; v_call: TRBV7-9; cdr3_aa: CASSRTSGGLGQETQYF; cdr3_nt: TGTGCCAGCAGCCGGACTAGCGGGGGTCTGGGCCAAGAGACCCAGTACTTC
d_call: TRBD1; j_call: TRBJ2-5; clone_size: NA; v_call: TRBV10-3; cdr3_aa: CAISEPGQGLETQYF; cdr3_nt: TGTGCCATCAGTGAGCCCGGACAGGGTTTAGAGACCCAGTACTTC
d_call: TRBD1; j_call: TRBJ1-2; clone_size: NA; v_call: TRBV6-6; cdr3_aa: CASRYRDRRYGYTF; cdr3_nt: TGTGCCAGCAGATACCGGGACAGACGCTATGGCTACACCTTC
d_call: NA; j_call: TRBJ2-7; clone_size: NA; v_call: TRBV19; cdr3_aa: CASSRAFSYEQYF; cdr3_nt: TGTGCCAGTAGCAGGGCCTTCTCCTACGAGCAGTACTTC
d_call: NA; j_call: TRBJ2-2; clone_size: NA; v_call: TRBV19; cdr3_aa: CASKVGGELFF; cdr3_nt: TGTGCCAGTAAGGTGGGCGGGGAGCTGTTTTTT
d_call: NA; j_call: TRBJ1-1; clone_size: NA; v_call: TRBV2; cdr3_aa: CASTRTSMNTEAFF; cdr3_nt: TGTGCCAGCACGCGGACATCCATGAACACTGAAGCTTTCTTT
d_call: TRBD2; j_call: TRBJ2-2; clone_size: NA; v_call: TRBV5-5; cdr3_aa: CASIQTSGGDTGELFF; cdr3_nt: TGTGCCAGCATCCAGACTAGCGGGGGCGATACCGGGGAGCTGTTTTTT
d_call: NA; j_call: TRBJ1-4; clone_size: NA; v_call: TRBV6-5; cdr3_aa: CATARTTNEKLFF; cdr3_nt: TGTGCCACCGCGCGAACAACTAATGAAAAACTGTTTTTT
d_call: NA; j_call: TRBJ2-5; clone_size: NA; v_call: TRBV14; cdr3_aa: CASSQGWETQYF; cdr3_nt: TGTGCCAGCAGCCAAGGCTGGGAGACCCAGTACTTC
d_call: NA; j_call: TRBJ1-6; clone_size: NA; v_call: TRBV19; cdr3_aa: CASSIRSVGAPGNSPLHF; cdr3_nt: TGTGCCAGTAGTATAAGGTCGGTGGGGGCTCCCGGTAATTCACCCCTCCACTTT
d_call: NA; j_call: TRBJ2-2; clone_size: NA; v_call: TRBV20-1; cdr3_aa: CSAQGPGELFF; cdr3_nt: TGCAGTGCTCAAGGGCCCGGGGAGCTGTTTTTT
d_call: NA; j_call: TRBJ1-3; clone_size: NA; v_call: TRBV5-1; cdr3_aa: CASSLAGDRGNTIYF; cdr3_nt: TGCGCCAGCAGCTTGGCGGGAGATCGTGGAAACACCATATATTTT
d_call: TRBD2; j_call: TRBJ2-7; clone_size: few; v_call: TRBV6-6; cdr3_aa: CASWVGGGDYEQYF; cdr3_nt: TGTGCCTCGTGGGTGGGCGGGGGAGACTACGAGCAGTACTTC
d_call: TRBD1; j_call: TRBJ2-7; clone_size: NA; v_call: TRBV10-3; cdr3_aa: CAISESQGASHEQYF; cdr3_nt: TGTGCCATCAGTGAGTCCCAGGGGGCTTCCCACGAGCAGTACTTC
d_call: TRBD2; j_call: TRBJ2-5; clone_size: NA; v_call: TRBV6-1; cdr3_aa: CASSATLAGGPKTQYF; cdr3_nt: TGTGCCAGCAGTGCTACCCTAGCGGGGGGGCCGAAGACCCAGTACTTC
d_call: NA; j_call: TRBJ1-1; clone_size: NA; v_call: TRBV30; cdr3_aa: CAWSRDGAEAFF; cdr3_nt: TGTGCCTGGAGCAGGGATGGTGCTGAAGCTTTCTTT
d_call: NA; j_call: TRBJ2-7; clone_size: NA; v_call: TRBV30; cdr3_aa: CAWSPGSTGYEQYF; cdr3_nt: TGTGCCTGGAGCCCCGGGTCCACGGGGTACGAGCAGTACTTC
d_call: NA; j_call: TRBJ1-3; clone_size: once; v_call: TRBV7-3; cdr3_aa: CASSLTWGNTIYF; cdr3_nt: TGTGCCAGCAGCTTAACGTGGGGAAACACCATATATTTT
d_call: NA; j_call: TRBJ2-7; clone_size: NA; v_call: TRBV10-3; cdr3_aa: CAIGGMQGYEQYF; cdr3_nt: TGTGCCATTGGGGGTATGCAGGGCTACGAGCAGTACTTC
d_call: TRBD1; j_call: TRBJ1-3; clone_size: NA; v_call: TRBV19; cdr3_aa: CATSMDRAGNTIYF; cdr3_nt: TGTGCCACTTCTATGGACAGGGCGGGAAACACCATATATTTT
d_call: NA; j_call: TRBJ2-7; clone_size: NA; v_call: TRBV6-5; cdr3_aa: CASRSDTLSYEQYF; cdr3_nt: TGTGCCAGCAGATCGGACACCCTCTCCTACGAGCAGTACTTC
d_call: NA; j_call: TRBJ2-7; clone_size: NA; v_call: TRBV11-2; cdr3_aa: CASSPSRVNLGSKYF; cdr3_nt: TGTGCCAGCAGCCCATCACGAGTGAATTTGGGGAGTAAGTACTTC
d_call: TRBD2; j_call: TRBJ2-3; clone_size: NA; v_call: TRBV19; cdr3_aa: CASRAGKLAGTDTQYF; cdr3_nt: TGTGCCAGTAGGGCCGGGAAGCTAGCGGGGACTGATACGCAGTATTTT
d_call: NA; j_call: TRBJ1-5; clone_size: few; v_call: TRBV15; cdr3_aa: CATSSDGPYQPQHF; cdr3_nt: TGTGCCACCAGCAGCGACGGACCGTATCAGCCCCAGCATTTT
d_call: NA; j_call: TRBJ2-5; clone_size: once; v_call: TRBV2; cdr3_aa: CASRRGEETQYF; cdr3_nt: TGTGCCAGCAGGAGGGGGGAAGAGACCCAGTACTTC
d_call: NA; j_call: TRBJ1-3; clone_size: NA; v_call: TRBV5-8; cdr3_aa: CASSPGTVFYF; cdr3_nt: TGTGCCAGCAGCCCCGGGACGGTATTTTATTTT
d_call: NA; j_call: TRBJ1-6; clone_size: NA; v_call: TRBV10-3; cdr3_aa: CAISESGQGLNNSPLHF; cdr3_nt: TGTGCCATCAGTGAGTCCGGGCAGGGCTTAAATAATTCACCCCTCCACTTT
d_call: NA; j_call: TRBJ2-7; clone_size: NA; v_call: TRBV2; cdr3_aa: CASTKGLGEQYF; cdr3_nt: TGTGCCAGCACTAAGGGGTTGGGCGAGCAGTACTTC
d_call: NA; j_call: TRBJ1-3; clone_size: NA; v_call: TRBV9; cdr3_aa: CASSVSDSGNTIYF; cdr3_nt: TGTGCCAGCAGCGTAAGCGACTCTGGAAACACCATATATTTT
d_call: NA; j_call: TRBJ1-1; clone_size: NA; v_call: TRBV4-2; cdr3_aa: CASSQDLGNTEAFF; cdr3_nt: TGTGCCAGCAGCCAAGATCTCGGGAACACTGAAGCTTTCTTT
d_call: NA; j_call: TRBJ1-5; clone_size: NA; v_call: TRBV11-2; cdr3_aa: CASSLSNQPQHF; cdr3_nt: TGTGCCAGCAGCCTGAGCAATCAGCCCCAGCATTTT
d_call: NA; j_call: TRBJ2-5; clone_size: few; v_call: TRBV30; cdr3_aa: CAWRTYAGTQYF; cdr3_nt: TGTGCCTGGAGGACATATGCGGGGACCCAGTACTTC
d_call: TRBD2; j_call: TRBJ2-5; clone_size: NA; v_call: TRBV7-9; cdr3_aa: CASSPRTSGGKGETQYF; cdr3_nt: TGTGCCAGCAGCCCTCGGACTAGCGGGGGGAAAGGGGAGACCCAGTACTTC
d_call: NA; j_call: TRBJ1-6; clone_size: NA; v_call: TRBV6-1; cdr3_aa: CASSSDSPLHF; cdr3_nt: TGTGCCAGCAGTTCGGATTCACCCCTCCACTTT
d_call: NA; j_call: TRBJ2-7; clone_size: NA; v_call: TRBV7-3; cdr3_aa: CASSPSVNHEQYF; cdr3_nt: TGTGCCAGCAGCCCCTCGGTAAACCACGAGCAGTACTTC
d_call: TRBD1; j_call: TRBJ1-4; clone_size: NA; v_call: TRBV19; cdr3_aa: CASSRQGLGEKLFF; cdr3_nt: TGTGCCAGTAGTAGACAGGGGCTCGGTGAAAAACTGTTTTTT
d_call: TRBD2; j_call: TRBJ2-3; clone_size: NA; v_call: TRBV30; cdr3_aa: CAYSLAGGIDTQYF; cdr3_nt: TGTGCCTACTCTCTGGCGGGGGGGATAGATACGCAGTATTTT
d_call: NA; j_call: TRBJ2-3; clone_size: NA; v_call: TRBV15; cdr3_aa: CATSRGPGTDTQYF; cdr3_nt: TGTGCCACCAGCAGGGGCCCTGGCACAGATACGCAGTATTTT
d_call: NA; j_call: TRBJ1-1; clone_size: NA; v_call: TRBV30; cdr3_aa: CAWKLSGNTEAFF; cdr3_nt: TGTGCCTGGAAGCTAAGTGGGAACACTGAAGCTTTCTTT
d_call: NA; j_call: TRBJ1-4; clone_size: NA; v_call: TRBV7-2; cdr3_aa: CASSPLFATNEKLFF; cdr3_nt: TGTGCCAGCAGCCCCCTATTCGCGACTAATGAAAAACTGTTTTTT
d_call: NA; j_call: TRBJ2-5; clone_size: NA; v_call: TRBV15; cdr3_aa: CATSRDGAGESQYF; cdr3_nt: TGTGCCACCAGCAGAGATGGGGCAGGGGAATCCCAGTACTTC
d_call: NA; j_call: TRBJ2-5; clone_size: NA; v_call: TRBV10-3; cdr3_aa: CATRAGPKQETQYF; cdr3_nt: TGTGCCACGCGCGCCGGGCCTAAACAAGAGACCCAGTACTTC
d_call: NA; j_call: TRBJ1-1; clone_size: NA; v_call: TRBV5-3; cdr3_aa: CARSLGSGKKDTEAFF; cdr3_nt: TGTGCCAGAAGCTTGGGGTCAGGGAAGAAAGACACTGAAGCTTTCTTT
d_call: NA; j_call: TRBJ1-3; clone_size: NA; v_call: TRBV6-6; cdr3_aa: CASSPLPGDRNTIYF; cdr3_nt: TGTGCCAGCAGCCCCCTGCCCGGGGATAGAAACACCATATATTTT
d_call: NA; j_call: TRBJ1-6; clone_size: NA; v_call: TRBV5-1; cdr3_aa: CASSNQESYNSPLHF; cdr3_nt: TGCGCCAGCAGCAATCAGGAGAGTTATAATTCACCCCTCCACTTT